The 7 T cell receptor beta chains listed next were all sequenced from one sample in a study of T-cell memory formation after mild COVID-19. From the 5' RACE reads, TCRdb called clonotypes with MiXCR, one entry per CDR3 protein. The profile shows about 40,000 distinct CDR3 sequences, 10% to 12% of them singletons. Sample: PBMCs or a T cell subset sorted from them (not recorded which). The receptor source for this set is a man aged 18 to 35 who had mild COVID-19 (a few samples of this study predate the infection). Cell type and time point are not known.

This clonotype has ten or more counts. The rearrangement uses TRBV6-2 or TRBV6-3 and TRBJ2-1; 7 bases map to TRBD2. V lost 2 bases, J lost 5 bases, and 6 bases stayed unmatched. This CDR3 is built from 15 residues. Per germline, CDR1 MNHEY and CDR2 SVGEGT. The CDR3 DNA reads TGTGCCAGCAGTTACGACGGGGGGATGAACAATGAGCAGTTCTTC. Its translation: CASSYDGGMNNEQFF.

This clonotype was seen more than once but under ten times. DNA for the CDR3: TGTGCCTGGACAACCGGGACAGCCTATAATTCACCCCTCCACTTT. This encodes CAWTTGTAYNSPLHF. V and J are TRBV30 and TRBJ1-6; 7 nucleotides line up with TRBD1. Germline CDR1 GTSNPN, CDR2 SVGIG (reference sequence). The CDR3 contains 15 residues. Germline trimming cut 4 bases from V and 2 bases from J; bases unmatched to any gene: 5.

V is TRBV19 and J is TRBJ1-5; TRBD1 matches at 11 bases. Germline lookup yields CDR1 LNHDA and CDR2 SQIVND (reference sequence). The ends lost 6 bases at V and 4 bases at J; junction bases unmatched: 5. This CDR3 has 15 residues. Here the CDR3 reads CASRMDRGQNQPQHF. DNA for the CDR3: TGTGCCAGTAGAATGGACAGGGGGCAGAATCAGCCCCAGCATTTT.

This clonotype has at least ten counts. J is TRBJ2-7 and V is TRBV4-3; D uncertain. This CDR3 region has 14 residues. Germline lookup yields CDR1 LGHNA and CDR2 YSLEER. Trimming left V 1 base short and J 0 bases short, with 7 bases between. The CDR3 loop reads CASSQGASSYEQYV. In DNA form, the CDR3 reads TGCGCCAGCAGCCAAGGGGCCAGCTCCTACGAGCAGTACGTC.

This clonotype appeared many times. The CDR3 here is CASGTGKSQRNTIYF. The CDR3 DNA reads TGTGCCAGCGGGACAGGGAAAAGCCAGCGAAACACCATATATTTT. The chain carries TRBV12-3 or TRBV12-4 and TRBJ1-3; 9 bases line up with TRBD1. The V segment lost 8 bases and the J segment 5 bases; nucleotides outside the gene matches: 10. CDR3 length: 15 residues.

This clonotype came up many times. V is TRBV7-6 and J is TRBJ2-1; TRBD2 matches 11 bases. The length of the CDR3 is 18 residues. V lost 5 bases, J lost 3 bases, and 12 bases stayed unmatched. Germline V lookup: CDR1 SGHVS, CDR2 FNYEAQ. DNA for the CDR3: TGTGCCAGCAGCCCCGGAGTAGCGGGGGGGCGAGGCTACAATGAGCAGTTCTTC. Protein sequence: CASSPGVAGGRGYNEQFF.

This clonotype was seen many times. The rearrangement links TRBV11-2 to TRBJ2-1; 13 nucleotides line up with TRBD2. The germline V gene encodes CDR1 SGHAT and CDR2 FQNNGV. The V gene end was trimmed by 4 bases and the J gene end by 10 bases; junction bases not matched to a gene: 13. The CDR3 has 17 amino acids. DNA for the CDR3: TGTGCCAGCAGCTACCCCCTACTAGCGGGGGGGCCCCCCGAGCAGTTCTTC. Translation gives CASSYPLLAGGPPEQFF.